This TCR beta chain was found in a study of blood T cell repertoires in COVID-19. On the study more broadly: T cells, B-cell-depleted T cells, or PBMCs supplied cDNA or gDNA.

Unmatched junction bases numbered 15, after V lost 6 bases and J lost 10 bases. The CDR3 is 15 amino acids. The V gene's germline CDR1 is MNHEY and CDR2 SVGEGT. Using immunoSEQ multiplex PCR, the repertoire was profiled, and TCRdb retains in-frame clones only, with some absent. The data hold about 230,000 clones, with over 75% observed a single time. Patients from Seattle were sampled longitudinally, starting during active infection. Sample: peripheral blood. The chain recombines TRBV6-2 or TRBV6-3 with TRBJ1-5, with 7 nucleotides matching TRBD1. The source of this sequence is a man aged 45-65 years with COVID-19, enrolled during active disease. The CDR3 sequence is CASSRTGALDRPQHF. In DNA, the CDR3 is TGTGCCAGCAGCCGCACAGGGGCCCTTGATCGACCCCAGCATTTT.